A single sample gave rise to the 14 T cell receptor beta chains below, sequenced in a study of T cells in localized non-small cell lung cancer. Some clones are missing from TCRdb's copy, which holds only in-frame ones; the method was immunoSEQ multiplex PCR. The data contain about 78,000 clones, around four fifths of them singletons. Material: peripheral blood, obtained before any cancer treatment. These receptors came from a man aged 40 to 75 with stage I lung adenocarcinoma.

The V gene is TRBV5-1, the J gene TRBJ1-5; D perhaps matches TRBD1 (5 bases). The germline gives CDR1 SGHRS, CDR2 YFSETQ. This CDR3 has 14 amino acids. The V end lost 0 bases, the J end lost 4 bases, and 8 bases lay between the germline ends. CDR3 nucleotide sequence: TGCGCCAGCAGCTTGGGACGGGGGAATCAGCCCCAGCATTTT. This encodes CASSLGRGNQPQHF.

Only a few counts were recorded for this clone. The chain joins TRBV10-2 to TRBJ2-5; tentative D call: TRBD2 (6 bases). From germline, CDR1 is WSHSY and CDR2 SAAADI. The CDR3 loop spans 13 amino acids. Trimming took 6 bases from V and 1 from J, leaving 9 bases between them. The CDR3 DNA follows: TGCGCCAGCAGGCGGGGAATCCAAGAGACCCAGTACTTC. It yields the protein CASRRGIQETQYF.

The chain carries TRBV30 and TRBJ2-5, with D possibly TRBD2 on 5 matching bases. This CDR3 contains 13 residues. Trimming removed 3 bases from V and 0 bases from J, with 8 bases in between. Germline CDR1 is GTSNPN and CDR2 is SVGIG (reference sequence). The CDR3 sequence is CAWRWRDQETQYF. CDR3 coding DNA: TGTGCCTGGAGGTGGCGGGACCAAGAGACCCAGTACTTC.

In its sample, this clone was seen once. The V gene is TRBV2, the J gene TRBJ2-1; 9 bases are shared with TRBD2. V lost 8 bases and J lost 6; bases outside the gene matches: 14. Per germline, CDR1 SNHLY and CDR2 FYNNEI. The CDR3 has 16 amino acids. The CDR3 coding sequence is TGTGCCAGCCTGAAAACCGCGGGGGGGCGGACCAATGAGCAGTTCTTC. Protein: CASLKTAGGRTNEQFF.

This sequence joins TRBV14 and TRBJ1-2; D perhaps matches TRBD1 (5 bases). Germline V lookup: CDR1 SGHDN, CDR2 FVKESK. The germline V and J ends were trimmed by 4 bases and 8 bases, with 11 bases remaining between them. This CDR3 has 12 residues. CDR3 coding DNA: TGTGCCAGCAGCCCCAGGGCGGGAGGCTACACCTTC. Translating it yields CASSPRAGGYTF. The entire variable domain, with the rest obtained from reference TRBV14 and TRBJ1-2, is as follows: EAGVTQFPSHSVIEKGQTVTLRCDPISGHDNLYWYRRVMGKEIKFLLHFVKESKQDESGMPNNRFLAERTGGTYSTLKVQPAELEDSGVYFCASSPRAGGYTFGSGTRLTVV.

This chain links TRBV30 with TRBJ1-2; 9 bases line up with TRBD1. The germline gives CDR1 GTSNPN, CDR2 SVGIG (reference sequence). CDR3 length: 16 residues. The J segment lost 8 bases and the V segment lost 2 bases, leaving 15 bases of the junction unmatched. The CDR3 sequence is CAWSRGTGMVGNGYTF. Here the CDR3 DNA reads TGTGCCTGGAGTCGGGGGACAGGGATGGTTGGGAACGGCTACACCTTC.

J is TRBJ2-6 and V is TRBV5-6; D might be TRBD1 (6 bases). The CDR3 consists of 19 residues. The V gene lost 3 bases and the J gene lost 0 bases, with 19 bases spanning the gap. Germline-derived CDR1 and CDR2 are SGHDT and YYEEEE. The CDR3: CASSSPWGRLGSGANVLTF. The CDR3, as DNA: TGTGCCAGCAGCTCCCCATGGGGGCGGCTGGGCTCTGGGGCCAACGTCCTGACTTTC. Filled out from reference TRBV5-6 and TRBJ2-6, the complete variable domain reads DAGVTQSPTHLIKTRGQQVTLRCSPKSGHDTVSWYQQALGQGPQFIFQYYEEEERQRGNFPDRFSGHQFPNYSSELNVNALLLGDSALYLCASSSPWGRLGSGANVLTFGAGSRLTVL.

The chain joins TRBV5-5 to TRBJ1-2; 7 bases agree with TRBD1. Germline CDR1 SGHKS, CDR2 YYEKEE (reference sequence). The ends lost 4 bases at V and 4 bases at J; junction bases unmatched: 16. CDR3 length equals 17 residues. The CDR3 region is CASSVPPLGTESYGYTF. The CDR3 nucleotides read TGTGCCAGCAGCGTTCCCCCCCTCGGGACAGAATCCTATGGCTACACCTTC.

This clone has just one count. The chain uses TRBV2 and TRBJ1-1, with D unresolved. Deletions cut 4 bases from V and 5 bases from J, with 14 bases between. From germline, CDR1 is SNHLY and CDR2 FYNNEI. The CDR3 is 14 amino acids. CDR3 DNA sequence: TGTGCCAGCAGTGGATCCCCCCACGCGACTGAAGCTTTCTTT. Translation: CASSGSPHATEAFF. Together with reference TRBV2 and TRBJ1-1, the CDR3 gives the full variable domain: EPEVTQTPSHQVTQMGQEVILRCVPISNHLYFYWYRQILGQKVEFLVSFYNNEISEKSEIFDDQFSVERPDGSNFTLKIRSTKLEDSAMYFCASSGSPHATEAFFGQGTRLTVV.

The V call is TRBV2, the J call TRBJ2-5, with 7 bases matching TRBD1. This CDR3 is 14 amino acids long. CDR1 SNHLY and CDR2 FYNNEI come from the germline V gene. V was pared by 1 base and J by 2 bases, with 1 base of the junction left unmatched. This CDR3 is CASSEGTGQETQYF. The CDR3 nucleotides are TGTGCCAGCAGTGAAGGGACAGGACAAGAGACCCAGTACTTC.

The V gene is TRBV7-2, the J gene TRBJ2-7; weak D call: TRBD1 (6 bases). Germline CDR1 reads SGHTA; CDR2 reads FQGNSA. The V and J ends lost 4 bases and 4 bases respectively, with 11 bases between them. This CDR3 has 13 amino acids. The CDR3 DNA sequence: TGTGCCAGCAGCTGGGACATATCGTACGAGCAGTACTTC. Translated: CASSWDISYEQYF.

The V and J genes are TRBV28 and TRBJ1-4; D is ambiguous. V was cut by 5 bases and J by 8 bases, with 6 bases left in between. The CDR3 is 11 residues long. Germline CDR1 reads MDHEN; CDR2 reads SYDVKM. CDR3 in amino acids: CASSQREKLFF. The CDR3 DNA follows: TGTGCCAGCAGTCAACGGGAAAAACTGTTTTTT.

The chain is built from TRBV5-6 and TRBJ1-5, with no clear D. The V end was cut by 1 base, the J end by 7 bases, with 9 bases between. CDR1 and CDR2 (germline): SGHDT, YYEEEE. The CDR3 has 13 amino acids. The CDR3, as DNA: TGTGCCAGCAGCTTGCAAGGTCAGCAGCCCCAGCATTTT. Its protein is CASSLQGQQPQHF.

Written as DNA, the CDR3 is TGCAGCGCTCCGGGCTCCGAGTACCTCCACTTT. The encoded protein is CSAPGSEYLHF. The chain uses TRBV29-1 and TRBJ1-6; D not resolved. The ends were cut back, 7 bases at V and 15 bases at J, with 16 bases in the middle. This CDR3 region has 11 residues. Germline values: CDR1 SQVTM, CDR2 ANQGSEA.